This T cell receptor (beta chain) was recovered during a study of T cells in Graves' hyperthyroidism and ophthalmopathy. This clonotype was detected once. No antigen is known for it. Diagnoses were made from clinical symptoms, serum measures (thyroxine and TRAb), thyroid ultrasound and orbital computed tomography. Study-wide findings and caveats: Also found in blood were most expanded thyroid clonotypes above 0.001.

RNA transcripts provided the source from which TCR beta CDR3 regions were amplified. HTBI primers were the set used in a first-round RT-PCR of the TCR CDR3. TCRdb processed the multiplex PCR reads anew with MiXCR; each CDR3 protein has one entry. The data hold 550,000 to 600,000 distinct CDR3 sequences, with 40% to 55% observed a single time. CDR3 length: 15 amino acids. Germline V gene sequence: CDR1 LGHNA, CDR2 YNFKEQ. Trimming cost V 0 bases and J 7 bases, with 15 bases left between them. The chain is built from TRBV4-2 and TRBJ1-2; D is undetermined. The sample comprised peripheral blood or thyroid tissue (not recorded which). This sequence was found in an adult woman with Graves' disease, either hyperthyroidism or ophthalmopathy (not recorded which). As DNA, the CDR3 is TGTGCCAGCAGCCAAGAGGAGGGCGCGGAGAGTGGCTACACCTTC. It is translated as CASSQEEGAESGYTF.